A single sample is the source of the 30 T cell receptor beta chains below, sequenced in a study of CD8 T cells in ankylosing spondylitis listed by TCRdb under 2017. The library was built by means of 5' RACE. TCRdb records Illumina HiSeq 2500 as the sequencer. In-frame beta chains were kept once TCRdb had trimmed the public reads at Q25 with fastp and called clones with MiXCR. Under each unique CDR3 protein, matching rows form one entry showing the most common genes and DNA. The sample table holds tens of thousands of distinct CDR3 sequences, of which around 25% were seen once. Of the sample, roughly three fifths is held by the ten largest clones. The source material was blood, either unsorted or a sorted T cell fraction (not recorded which). All receptors derive from a male donor with ankylosing spondylitis or in good health (not recorded which).

The rearrangement uses TRBV12-3 or TRBV12-4 and TRBJ1-5; possibly TRBD1 for D (5 bases). This CDR3 is built from 13 residues. The V end was cut by 8 bases, the J end by 1 base, with 9 bases between. CDR3 nucleotides: TGTGCCAGCCACGGACAAAGCAATCAGCCCCAGCATTTT. The encoded protein is CASHGQSNQPQHF.

The V and J genes are TRBV5-6 and TRBJ1-1; the D gene is possibly TRBD1 (5 bases). V lost 1 base and J lost 1, with 8 bases in between. The CDR3 has 14 residues. Germline V gene data show CDR1 as SGHDT and CDR2 as YYEEEE. CDR3 DNA: TGTGCCAGCAGCTTGAATGGGGGGAACACTGAAGCTTTCTTT. Protein sequence: CASSLNGGNTEAFF.

The V gene is TRBV12-3 or TRBV12-4, the J gene TRBJ1-3; D not certain. This CDR3 contains 13 residues. V lost 6 bases, J lost 4 bases, and 10 bases lay in between. The CDR3 nucleotides are TGTGCCAGCAGCCCCGGCTCCGGAAACACCATATATTTT. This codes for CASSPGSGNTIYF.

This clonotype occurred a few times. The V gene is TRBV7-2, the J gene TRBJ1-1, with 8 bases lining up with TRBD1. V lost 5 bases, J lost 8 bases, and 10 bases stayed unmatched. CDR3 length: 14 amino acids. Germline V CDR1 and CDR2: SGHTA, FQGNSA. The CDR3 is CASSPLPGTGEAFF. The CDR3 region has the DNA TGTGCCAGCAGCCCACTCCCCGGGACAGGAGAAGCTTTCTTT.

In this sample, this clonotype turned up a few times. The chain is built from TRBV29-1 and TRBJ2-7; D gene unclear. CDR3 length: 13 residues. Between the trimmed V and J ends, which lost 7 bases and 0 bases, there was a span of 13 bases. Germline loops: CDR1 SQVTM, CDR2 ANQGSEA. CDR3 bases: TGCAGCGCCAGCGCTCCAGACTCCTACGAGCAGTACTTC. This gives the protein CSASAPDSYEQYF.

This clonotype was detected only a few times. The chain joins TRBV5-1 to TRBJ2-3, with D possibly matching TRBD2 (6 bases). Germline V gene sequence: CDR1 SGHRS, CDR2 YFSETQ. Trimming stripped 4 bases from V and 0 bases from J, with 18 bases between. This CDR3 contains 17 residues. The DNA of the CDR3 is TGCGCCAGCAGCCGGGCCCTTAGCGGAGCTAGCACAGATACGCAGTATTTT. Amino acid sequence: CASSRALSGASTDTQYF.

This clonotype showed up many times. This chain links TRBV20-1 with TRBJ1-5; D is ambiguous. Germline loops: CDR1 DFQATT, CDR2 SNEGSKA (reference sequence). Trimming pared 6 bases from V and 7 bases from J, leaving 19 bases between. The length of the CDR3 is 14 residues. Here the CDR3 reads CSAISQFGWQPQHF. CDR3 coding DNA: TGCAGTGCCATCAGCCAATTTGGGTGGCAGCCCCAGCATTTT.

This clonotype has ten or more counts. The rearrangement links TRBV7-2 to TRBJ2-1; the D gene is possibly TRBD1 (8 bases). Germline CDR1 SGHTA, CDR2 FQGNSA. Deletions cut 6 bases from V and 8 bases from J, with 17 bases between. The CDR3 extends over 14 amino acids. The CDR3 DNA reads as TGTGCCAGCAGGAACAGGGGGGGCTCCGATGAGCAGTTCTTC. It codes for CASRNRGGSDEQFF.

In its sample, this clonotype was seen a few times. V usage is TRBV20-1 and J usage is TRBJ1-5; D ambiguous. Germline V gene data show CDR1 as DFQATT and CDR2 as SNEGSKA (reference sequence). V lost 3 bases and J lost 4, with 10 bases in between. This CDR3 is built from 13 residues. The CDR3 DNA follows: TGCAGTGCTAGGAACGATGGGAATCAGCCCCAGCATTTT. This gives the protein CSARNDGNQPQHF.

The chain uses TRBV7-9 and TRBJ1-6; no clear D. The CDR3 has 16 residues. Germline values: CDR1 SEHNR, CDR2 FQNEAQ (reference sequence). The V end lost 2 bases, the J end lost 8 bases, and 16 bases lay between the germline ends. Here the CDR3 DNA reads TGTGCCAGCAGCTTACGGGCCCCGCGGGTCGATTCACCCCTCCACTTT. Translating it yields CASSLRAPRVDSPLHF.

This clonotype was observed a few times. The V and J genes are TRBV5-1 and TRBJ2-1; a possible D gene is TRBD1 (5 bases). The CDR3 runs to 12 residues. V was pared by 4 bases and J by 6 bases, with 8 bases between. Germline CDR1 and CDR2: SGHRS and YFSETQ. The CDR3 coding sequence is TGCGCCAGCAGCCCAGACAGCAATGAGCAGTTCTTC. Its protein is CASSPDSNEQFF.

This clonotype was observed a handful of times. The genes are TRBV5-1 and TRBJ2-1; maybe TRBD1 (6 bases). Germline V CDR1 and CDR2: SGHRS, YFSETQ. V was pared by 4 bases and J by 0 bases, with 11 bases between. CDR3 length equals 15 residues. The chain's CDR3 is CASSVQGGSYNEQFF. The CDR3 bases are TGCGCCAGCAGCGTACAGGGTGGCTCCTACAATGAGCAGTTCTTC.

This clonotype was seen only a few times. The gene calls are TRBV5-1 and TRBJ1-1; D not resolved. CDR3 length: 16 amino acids. The V and J ends lost 0 bases and 1 base respectively, with 13 bases between them. Germline V gene lookup returns CDR1 SGHRS and CDR2 YFSETQ. The CDR3 DNA reads TGCGCCAGCAGCTTGGATGGCGGACGACCGAACACTGAAGCTTTCTTT. It codes for CASSLDGGRPNTEAFF.

V and J are TRBV20-1 and TRBJ2-6, with a possible D match to TRBD1 (5 bases). CDR3 length equals 17 residues. The germline V gene has CDR1 DFQATT and CDR2 SNEGSKA (reference sequence). V dropped 4 bases and J dropped 3 bases, with 19 bases sitting between them. This CDR3 reads CSAIPGHQVSGANVLTF. The CDR3 bases are TGCAGTGCTATTCCCGGACACCAAGTTAGTGGGGCCAACGTCCTGACTTTC.

The rearrangement links TRBV9 to TRBJ1-2; maybe TRBD1 (5 bases). Germline V gene lookup returns CDR1 SGDLS and CDR2 YYNGEE. This CDR3 is built from 15 residues. Trimming left V 0 bases short and J 4 bases short, with 13 bases between. The CDR3 spells CASSVAIREPYGYTF. CDR3 DNA sequence: TGTGCCAGCAGCGTAGCAATCAGGGAACCCTATGGCTACACCTTC.

In this sample, this clonotype turned up a few times. The V and J genes are TRBV7-9 and TRBJ1-6, with D perhaps TRBD1 (5 bases). V lost 6 bases to trimming and J lost 5 bases, with 8 bases between them. This CDR3 region has 13 residues. CDR1 and CDR2 from the germline V gene are SEHNR and FQNEAQ (reference sequence). CDR3 sequence reads: CASRQTDNSPLHF. The CDR3 DNA reads as TGTGCCAGCAGACAGACAGATAATTCACCCCTCCACTTT.

This clonotype occurred many times. V usage is TRBV5-1 and J usage is TRBJ1-5, with 9 bases that match TRBD1. CDR1 is SGHRS, CDR2 YFSETQ, per germline. Trimming cost V 4 bases and J 4 bases; bases outside gene matches: 3. There are 14 residues in the CDR3. CDR3 residues: CASSAGTGNQPQHF. The CDR3 DNA reads as TGCGCCAGCAGCGCCGGGACAGGGAATCAGCCCCAGCATTTT.

The genes are TRBV20-1 and TRBJ1-2; 8 bases map to TRBD1. CDR3 length: 15 amino acids. Germline assignment: CDR1 DFQATT and CDR2 SNEGSKA (reference sequence). Trimming cost V 0 bases and J 2 bases; bases outside gene matches: 5. The CDR3 reads CSARDGQGRNYGYTF. CDR3 coding DNA: TGCAGTGCTAGAGACGGACAGGGACGGAACTATGGCTACACCTTC.

This clonotype was recorded a few times. The chain is built from TRBV5-1 and TRBJ1-5, with D perhaps matching TRBD1 (5 bases). This CDR3 contains 14 residues. The ends were cut back, 0 bases at V and 4 bases at J, with 8 bases in the middle. The V gene's germline CDR1 is SGHRS and CDR2 YFSETQ. CDR3 DNA: TGCGCCAGCAGCTTGGTTCCAGGGAATCAGCCCCAGCATTTT. Its protein product is CASSLVPGNQPQHF.

V usage is TRBV20-1 and J usage is TRBJ1-5; possible D gene TRBD1, 5 bases. CDR1 and CDR2 from the germline V gene are DFQATT and SNEGSKA (reference sequence). CDR3 length: 18 residues. V lost 0 bases to trimming and J lost 0 bases, with 18 bases between them. CDR3 DNA sequence: TGCAGTGCTAGAGACGTCGGAGTTGGGGGGTATAGCAATCAGCCCCAGCATTTT. This codes for CSARDVGVGGYSNQPQHF.

The chain links TRBV7-3 to TRBJ2-1, with D possibly matching TRBD2 (7 bases). CDR1 is SGHTA and CDR2 is FQGTGA in the germline V gene. Trimming shortened V by 2 bases and J by 5 bases, and 10 bases separated the two germline ends. CDR3 size: 14 residues. CDR3: CASSLAGADNEQFF. As DNA, the CDR3 is TGTGCCAGCAGCTTAGCGGGGGCGGACAATGAGCAGTTCTTC.

The chain couples TRBV9 to TRBJ1-2, with unresolved D. This CDR3 comprises 15 residues. V was trimmed by 0 bases and J by 3 bases, leaving 12 bases between them. Germline CDR1 and CDR2: SGDLS and YYNGEE. In DNA form, the CDR3 reads TGTGCCAGCAGCGTAGTCCCCCGACCTGACTATGGCTACACCTTC. Translation: CASSVVPRPDYGYTF. Together with reference TRBV9 and TRBJ1-2, the CDR3 gives the full variable domain: DSGVTQTPKHLITATGQRVTLRCSPRSGDLSVYWYQQSLDQGLQFLIQYYNGEERAKGNILERFSAQQFPDLHSELNLSSLELGDSALYFCASSVVPRPDYGYTFGSGTRLTVV.

This clonotype was detected many times. The chain has TRBV29-1 and TRBJ1-1; D is uncertain. CDR3 length: 10 amino acids. Per germline, CDR1 SQVTM and CDR2 ANQGSEA. V was pared by 3 bases and J by 7 bases, with 6 bases between. The CDR3 protein is CSVDTDEAFF. The CDR3 bases are TGCAGCGTTGACACAGATGAAGCTTTCTTT. Drawing the rest from reference TRBV29-1 and TRBJ1-1, the complete variable domain is SAVISQKPSRDICQRGTSLTIQCQVDSQVTMMFWYRQQPGQSLTLIATANQGSEATYESGFVIDKFPISRPNLTFSTLTVSNMSPEDSSIYLCSVDTDEAFFGQGTRLTVV.

The V gene is TRBV4-1, the J gene TRBJ2-7; maybe TRBD2 (6 bases). V lost 1 base to trimming and J lost 7 bases, with 20 bases between them. The CDR3 totals 16 residues. Germline V CDR1 and CDR2: MGHRA, YSYEKL. This CDR3 reads CASSQGGREARREQYF. The CDR3 coding sequence is TGCGCCAGCAGCCAAGGTGGGCGGGAAGCCCGGCGGGAGCAGTACTTC.

This clonotype was recorded at least ten times. The chain links TRBV4-1 to TRBJ1-5; 7 nucleotides line up with TRBD1. The CDR3 runs 15 residues. Trimming cost V 0 bases and J 2 bases; bases outside gene matches: 1. The germline V gene has CDR1 MGHRA and CDR2 YSYEKL. Written as DNA, the CDR3 is TGCGCCAGCAGCCAAGAAGGGACAGGCAATCAGCCCCAGCATTTT. The encoded protein is CASSQEGTGNQPQHF.

The rearrangement joins TRBV5-1 to TRBJ2-2; 13 nucleotides match TRBD2. J gave up 0 bases and V 4 bases, and 3 bases lay outside the gene matches. From germline, CDR1 is SGHRS and CDR2 YFSETQ. The CDR3 totals 17 residues. The CDR3 DNA follows: TGCGCCAGCAGCCCGGGACTAGCGGGGACGAACACCGGGGAGCTGTTTTTT. Protein sequence: CASSPGLAGTNTGELFF.

This chain connects TRBV5-1 to TRBJ1-1, with 8 positions matching TRBD1. J gave up 6 bases and V 2 bases, and 9 bases lay outside the gene matches. This CDR3 has 15 amino acids. Germline lookup yields CDR1 SGHRS and CDR2 YFSETQ. CDR3: CASSLQTGGKSEAFF. The CDR3, as DNA: TGCGCCAGCAGCTTACAAACAGGGGGTAAATCTGAAGCTTTCTTT.

The J gene is TRBJ2-1, the V gene TRBV5-1; 8 nucleotides match TRBD1. Per germline, CDR1 SGHRS and CDR2 YFSETQ. This CDR3 spans 15 amino acids. The V segment lost 0 bases and the J segment 10 bases; nucleotides outside the gene matches: 9. CDR3 DNA sequence: TGCGCCAGCAGCTTGGCCGGGGCAGGGGGCAGCGAGCAGTTCTTC. Its translation is CASSLAGAGGSEQFF.

This clonotype was detected many times. The rearrangement uses TRBV6-1 and TRBJ2-1, with 12 bases lining up with TRBD2. Per the germline V gene, CDR1 is MNHNS and CDR2 is SASEGT. This CDR3 has 17 amino acids. V shed 3 bases and J 7 bases; nucleotides not matched to a gene: 10. CDR3 bases: TGTGCCAGCAGTGAGGATACTAGCGGGGGGCCATGGAATGAGCAGTTCTTC. Encoded protein: CASSEDTSGGPWNEQFF.

This clonotype showed up many times. The chain links TRBV12-3 or TRBV12-4 to TRBJ2-3; no clear D. The V gene lost 6 bases and the J gene lost 3 bases, with 4 bases spanning the gap. This CDR3 is built from 11 residues. Here the CDR3 reads CASSRTDTQYF. The CDR3 coding sequence is TGTGCCAGCAGCCGGACAGATACGCAGTATTTT.